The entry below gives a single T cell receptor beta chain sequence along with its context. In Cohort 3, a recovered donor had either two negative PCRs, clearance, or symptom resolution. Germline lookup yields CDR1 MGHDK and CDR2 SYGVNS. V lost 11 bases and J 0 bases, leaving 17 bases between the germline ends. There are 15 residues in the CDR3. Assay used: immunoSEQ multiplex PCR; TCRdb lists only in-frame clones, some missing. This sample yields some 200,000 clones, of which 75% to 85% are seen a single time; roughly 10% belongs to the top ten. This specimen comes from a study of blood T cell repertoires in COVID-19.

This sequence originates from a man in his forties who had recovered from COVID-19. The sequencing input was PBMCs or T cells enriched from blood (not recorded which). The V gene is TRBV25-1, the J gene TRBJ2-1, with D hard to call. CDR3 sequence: CASQSPGFSYNEQFF. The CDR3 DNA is TGTGCCTCCCAATCCCCCGGGTTCTCCTACAATGAGCAGTTCTTC. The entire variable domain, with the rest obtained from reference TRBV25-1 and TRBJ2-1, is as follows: EADIYQTPRYLVIGTGKKITLECSQTMGHDKMYWYQQDPGMELHLIHYSYGVNSTEKGDLSSESTVSRIRTEHFPLTLESARPSHTSQYLCASQSPGFSYNEQFFGPGTRLTVL.